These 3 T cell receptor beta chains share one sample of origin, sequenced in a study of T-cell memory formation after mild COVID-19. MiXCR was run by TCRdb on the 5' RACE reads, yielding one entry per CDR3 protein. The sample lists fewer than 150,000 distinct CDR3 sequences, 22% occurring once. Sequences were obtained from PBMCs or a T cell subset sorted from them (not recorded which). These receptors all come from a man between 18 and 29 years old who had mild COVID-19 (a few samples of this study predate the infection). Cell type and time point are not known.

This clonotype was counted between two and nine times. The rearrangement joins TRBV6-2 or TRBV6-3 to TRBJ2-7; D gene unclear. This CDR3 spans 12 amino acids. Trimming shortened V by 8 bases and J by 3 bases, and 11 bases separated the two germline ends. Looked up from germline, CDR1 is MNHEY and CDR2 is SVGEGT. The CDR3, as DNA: TGTGCCAGCGGTGGGTTTTACTACGAGCAGTACTTC. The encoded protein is CASGGFYYEQYF.

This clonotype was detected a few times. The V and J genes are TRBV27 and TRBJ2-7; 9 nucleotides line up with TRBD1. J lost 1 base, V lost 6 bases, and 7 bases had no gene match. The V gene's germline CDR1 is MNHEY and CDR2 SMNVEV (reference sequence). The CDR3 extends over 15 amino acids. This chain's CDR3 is CASSLTGTGSYEQYF. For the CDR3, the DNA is TGTGCCAGCAGCCTTACCGGGACAGGGTCCTACGAGCAGTACTTC.

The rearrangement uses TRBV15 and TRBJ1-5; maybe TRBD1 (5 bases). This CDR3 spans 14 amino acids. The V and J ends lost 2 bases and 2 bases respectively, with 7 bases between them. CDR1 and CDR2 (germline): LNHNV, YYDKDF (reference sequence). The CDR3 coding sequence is TGTGCCACCAGCAGAAGGGACGGCAATCAGCCCCAGCATTTT. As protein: CATSRRDGNQPQHF.